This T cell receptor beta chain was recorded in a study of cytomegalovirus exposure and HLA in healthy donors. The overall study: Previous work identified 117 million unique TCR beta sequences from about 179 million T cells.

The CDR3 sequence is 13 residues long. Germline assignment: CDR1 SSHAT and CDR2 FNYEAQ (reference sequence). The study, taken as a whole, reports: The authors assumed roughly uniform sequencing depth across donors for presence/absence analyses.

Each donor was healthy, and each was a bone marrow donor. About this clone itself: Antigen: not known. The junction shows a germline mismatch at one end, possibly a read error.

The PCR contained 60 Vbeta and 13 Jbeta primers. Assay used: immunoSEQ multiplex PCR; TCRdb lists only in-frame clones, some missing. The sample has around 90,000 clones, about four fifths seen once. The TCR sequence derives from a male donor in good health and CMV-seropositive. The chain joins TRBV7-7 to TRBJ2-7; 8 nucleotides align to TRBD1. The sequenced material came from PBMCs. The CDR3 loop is CASSLGQGDEQYF. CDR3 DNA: TGTGCTAGCAGCCTCGGACAGGGCGACGAGCAGTACTTC.